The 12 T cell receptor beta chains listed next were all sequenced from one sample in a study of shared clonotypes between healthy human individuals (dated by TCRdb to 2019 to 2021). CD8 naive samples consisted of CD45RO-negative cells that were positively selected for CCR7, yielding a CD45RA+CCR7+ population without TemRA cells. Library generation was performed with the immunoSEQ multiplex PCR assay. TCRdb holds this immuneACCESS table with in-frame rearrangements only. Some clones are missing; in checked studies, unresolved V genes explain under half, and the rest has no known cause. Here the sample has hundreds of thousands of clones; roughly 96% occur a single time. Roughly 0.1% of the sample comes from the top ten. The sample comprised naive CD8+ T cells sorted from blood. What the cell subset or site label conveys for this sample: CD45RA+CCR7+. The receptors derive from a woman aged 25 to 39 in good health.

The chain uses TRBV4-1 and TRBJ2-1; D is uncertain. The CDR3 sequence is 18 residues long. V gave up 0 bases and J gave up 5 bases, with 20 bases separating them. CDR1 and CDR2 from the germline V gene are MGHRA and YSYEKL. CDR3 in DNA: TGCGCCAGCAGCCAAGATGTAGGTGGGTGGGCAGAAGACAATGAGCAGTTCTTC. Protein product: CASSQDVGGWAEDNEQFF.

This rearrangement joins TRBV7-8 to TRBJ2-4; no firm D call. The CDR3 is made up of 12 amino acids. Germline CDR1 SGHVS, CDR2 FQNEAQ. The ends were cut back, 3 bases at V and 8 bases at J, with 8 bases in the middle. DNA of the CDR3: TGTGCCAGCAGCTTCGTTTCGGACATTCAGTACTTC. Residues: CASSFVSDIQYF.

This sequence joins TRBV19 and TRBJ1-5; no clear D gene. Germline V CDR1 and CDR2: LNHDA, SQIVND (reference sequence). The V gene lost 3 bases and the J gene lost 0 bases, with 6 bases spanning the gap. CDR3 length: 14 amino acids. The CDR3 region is CASSIFDSNQPQHF. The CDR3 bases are TGTGCCAGTAGTATCTTTGATAGCAATCAGCCCCAGCATTTT.

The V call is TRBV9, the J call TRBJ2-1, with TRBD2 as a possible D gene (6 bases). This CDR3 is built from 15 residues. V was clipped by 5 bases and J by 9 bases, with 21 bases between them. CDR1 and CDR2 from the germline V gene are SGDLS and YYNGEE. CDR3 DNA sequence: TGTGCCAGCAGTCTTGGACTAACTCTTTCGGGTGAGCAGTTCTTC. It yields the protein CASSLGLTLSGEQFF.

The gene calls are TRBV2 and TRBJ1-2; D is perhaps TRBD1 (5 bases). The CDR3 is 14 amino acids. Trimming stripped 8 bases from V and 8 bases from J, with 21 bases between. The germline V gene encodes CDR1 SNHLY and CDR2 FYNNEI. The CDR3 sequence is CASEGRSAIGGYTF. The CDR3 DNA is TGTGCCAGCGAGGGGAGATCAGCTATCGGGGGCTACACCTTC.

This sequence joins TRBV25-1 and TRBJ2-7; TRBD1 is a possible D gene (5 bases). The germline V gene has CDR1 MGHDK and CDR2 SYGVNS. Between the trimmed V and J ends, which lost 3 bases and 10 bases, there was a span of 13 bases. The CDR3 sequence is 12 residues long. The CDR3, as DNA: TGTGCCAGCAGTGAGACAGCGACGCAACAGTACTTC. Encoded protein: CASSETATQQYF.

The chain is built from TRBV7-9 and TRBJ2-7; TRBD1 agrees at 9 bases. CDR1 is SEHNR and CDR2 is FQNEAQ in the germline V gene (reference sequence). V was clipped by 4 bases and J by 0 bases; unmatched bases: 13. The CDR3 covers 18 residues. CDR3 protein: CASSSQPTGGSPSYEQYF. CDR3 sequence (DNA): TGTGCCAGCAGCTCCCAACCAACAGGGGGCTCCCCCTCCTACGAGCAGTACTTC.

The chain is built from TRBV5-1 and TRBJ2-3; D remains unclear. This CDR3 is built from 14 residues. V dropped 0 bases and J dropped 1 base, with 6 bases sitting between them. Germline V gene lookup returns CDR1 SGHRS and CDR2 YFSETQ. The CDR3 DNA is TGCGCCAGCAGCTTGGATGCAGGCACAGATACGCAGTATTTT. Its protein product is CASSLDAGTDTQYF.

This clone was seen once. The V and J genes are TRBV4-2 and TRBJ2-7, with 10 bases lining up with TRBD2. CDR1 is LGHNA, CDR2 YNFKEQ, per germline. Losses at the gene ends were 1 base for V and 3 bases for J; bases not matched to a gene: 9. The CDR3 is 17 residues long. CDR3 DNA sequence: TGTGCCAGCAGCCAAGGTGACTGGACTAGCGGCAGCTACGAGCAGTACTTC. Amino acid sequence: CASSQGDWTSGSYEQYF.

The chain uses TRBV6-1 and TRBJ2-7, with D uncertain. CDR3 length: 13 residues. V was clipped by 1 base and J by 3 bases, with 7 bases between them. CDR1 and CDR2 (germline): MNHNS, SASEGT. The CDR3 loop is CASSEGRRYEQYF. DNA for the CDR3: TGTGCCAGCAGTGAAGGACGTCGCTACGAGCAGTACTTC.

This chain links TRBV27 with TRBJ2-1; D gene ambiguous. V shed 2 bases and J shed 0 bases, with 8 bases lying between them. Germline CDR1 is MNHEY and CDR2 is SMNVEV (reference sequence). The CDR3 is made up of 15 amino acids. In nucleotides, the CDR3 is TGTGCCAGCAGTTTAGAGCATAGCTCCTACAATGAGCAGTTCTTC. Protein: CASSLEHSSYNEQFF.

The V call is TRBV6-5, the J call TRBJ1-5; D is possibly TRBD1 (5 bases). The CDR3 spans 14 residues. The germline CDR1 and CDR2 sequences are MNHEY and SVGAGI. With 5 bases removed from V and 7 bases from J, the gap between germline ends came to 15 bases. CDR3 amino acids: CASSPAGSEQPQHF. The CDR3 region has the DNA TGTGCCAGCAGTCCAGCAGGGTCGGAGCAGCCCCAGCATTTT.